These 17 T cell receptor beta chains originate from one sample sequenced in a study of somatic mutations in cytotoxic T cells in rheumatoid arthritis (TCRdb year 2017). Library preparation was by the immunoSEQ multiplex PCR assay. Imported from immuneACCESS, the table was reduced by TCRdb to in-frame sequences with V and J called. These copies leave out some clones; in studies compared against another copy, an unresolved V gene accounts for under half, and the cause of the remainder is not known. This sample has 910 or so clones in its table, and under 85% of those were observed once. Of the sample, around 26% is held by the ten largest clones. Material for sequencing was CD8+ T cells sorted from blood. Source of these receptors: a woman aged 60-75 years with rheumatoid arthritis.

The CDR3 reads CASSQTGGRGSPLHF. The CDR3 coding sequence is TGTGCCAGCAGCCAAACGGGGGGCCGGGGTTCACCCCTCCACTTT. The V call is TRBV7-8, the J call TRBJ1-6, with D maybe TRBD1 (6 bases). Germline-derived CDR1 and CDR2 are SGHVS and FQNEAQ. With 5 bases removed from V and 9 bases from J, the gap between germline ends came to 17 bases. This CDR3 is 15 amino acids long.

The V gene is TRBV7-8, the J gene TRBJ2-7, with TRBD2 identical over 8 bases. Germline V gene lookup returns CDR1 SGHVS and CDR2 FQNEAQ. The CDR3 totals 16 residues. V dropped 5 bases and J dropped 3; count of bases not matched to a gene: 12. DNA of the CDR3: TGTGCCAGCAGCGAAGGACTAGCTAGCATAGTCTACGAGCAGTACTTC. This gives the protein CASSEGLASIVYEQYF.

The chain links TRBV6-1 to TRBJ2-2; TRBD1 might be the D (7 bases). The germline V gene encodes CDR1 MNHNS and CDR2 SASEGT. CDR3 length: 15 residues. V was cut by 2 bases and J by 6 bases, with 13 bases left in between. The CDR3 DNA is TGTGCCAGCAGTGAATATAGCGGACAGGCCGGGGAGCTGTTTTTT. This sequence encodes CASSEYSGQAGELFF.

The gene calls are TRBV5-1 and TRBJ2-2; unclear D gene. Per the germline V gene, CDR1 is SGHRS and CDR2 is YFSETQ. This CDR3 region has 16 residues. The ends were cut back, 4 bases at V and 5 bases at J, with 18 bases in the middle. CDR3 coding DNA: TGCGCCAGCAGCCGAGGAGTTCGTGTAGGAACCGGGGAGCTGTTTTTT. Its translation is CASSRGVRVGTGELFF.

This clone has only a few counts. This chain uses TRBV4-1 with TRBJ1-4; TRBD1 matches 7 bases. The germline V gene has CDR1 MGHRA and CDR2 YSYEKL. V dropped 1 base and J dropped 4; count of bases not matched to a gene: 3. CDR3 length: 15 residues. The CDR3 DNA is TGCGCCAGCAGCCAAGGACAGGGCGGTAATGAAAAACTGTTTTTT. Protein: CASSQGQGGNEKLFF.

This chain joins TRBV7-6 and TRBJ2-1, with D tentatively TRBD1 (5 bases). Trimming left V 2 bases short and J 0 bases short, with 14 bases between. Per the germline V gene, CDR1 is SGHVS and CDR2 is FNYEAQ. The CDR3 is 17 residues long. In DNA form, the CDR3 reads TGTGCCAGCAGCTTACAATGGCGGACAAGCTCCTACAATGAGCAGTTCTTC. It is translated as CASSLQWRTSSYNEQFF.

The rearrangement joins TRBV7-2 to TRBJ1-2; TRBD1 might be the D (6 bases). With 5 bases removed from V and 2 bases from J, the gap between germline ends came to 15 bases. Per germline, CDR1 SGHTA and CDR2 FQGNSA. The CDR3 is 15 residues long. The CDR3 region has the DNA TGTGCCAGCAGCCCGAACAGGGTTTCCAACTATGGCTACACCTTC. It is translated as CASSPNRVSNYGYTF. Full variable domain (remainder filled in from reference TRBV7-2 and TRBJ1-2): GAGVSQSPSNKVTEKGKDVELRCDPISGHTALYWYRQSLGQGLEFLIYFQGNSAPDKSGLPSDRFSAERTGGSVSTLTIQRTQQEDSAVYLCASSPNRVSNYGYTFGSGTRLTVV.

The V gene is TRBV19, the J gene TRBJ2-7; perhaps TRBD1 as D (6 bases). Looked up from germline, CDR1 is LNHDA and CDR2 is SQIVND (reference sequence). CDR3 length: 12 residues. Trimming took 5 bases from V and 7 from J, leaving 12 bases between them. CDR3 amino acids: CASSPGVGEQYF. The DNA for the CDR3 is TGTGCCAGTAGTCCAGGGGTTGGGGAGCAGTACTTC.

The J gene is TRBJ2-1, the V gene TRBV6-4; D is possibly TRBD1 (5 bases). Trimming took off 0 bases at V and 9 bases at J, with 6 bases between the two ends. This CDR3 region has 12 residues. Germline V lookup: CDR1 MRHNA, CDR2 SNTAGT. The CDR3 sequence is CASSDSTVEQFF. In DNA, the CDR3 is TGTGCCAGCAGTGACTCGACAGTTGAGCAGTTCTTC.

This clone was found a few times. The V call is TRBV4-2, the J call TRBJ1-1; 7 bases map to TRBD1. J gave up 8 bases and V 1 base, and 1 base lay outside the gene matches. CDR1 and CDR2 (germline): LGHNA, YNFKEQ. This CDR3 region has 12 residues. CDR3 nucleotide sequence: TGTGCCAGCAGCCAAGGGGACAGAGAAGCTTTCTTT. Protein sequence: CASSQGDREAFF.

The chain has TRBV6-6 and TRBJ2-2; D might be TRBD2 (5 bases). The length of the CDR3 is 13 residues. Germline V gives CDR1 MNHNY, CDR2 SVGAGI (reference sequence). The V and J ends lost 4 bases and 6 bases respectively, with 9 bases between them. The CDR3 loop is CASSLLEAGELFF. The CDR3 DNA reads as TGTGCCAGCAGTTTACTAGAGGCCGGGGAGCTGTTTTTT.

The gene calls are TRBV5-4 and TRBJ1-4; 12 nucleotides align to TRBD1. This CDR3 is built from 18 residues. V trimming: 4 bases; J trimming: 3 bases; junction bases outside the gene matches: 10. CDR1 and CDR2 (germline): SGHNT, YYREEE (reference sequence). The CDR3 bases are TGTGCCAGCAGCCACAACCGGGACAGGGGGCGGTCTAATGAAAAACTGTTTTTT. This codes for CASSHNRDRGRSNEKLFF. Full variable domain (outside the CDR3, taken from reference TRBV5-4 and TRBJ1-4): ETGVTQSPTHLIKTRGQQVTLRCSSQSGHNTVSWYQQALGQGPQFIFQYYREEENGRGNFPPRFSGLQFPNYSSELNVNALELDDSALYLCASSHNRDRGRSNEKLFFGSGTQLSVL.

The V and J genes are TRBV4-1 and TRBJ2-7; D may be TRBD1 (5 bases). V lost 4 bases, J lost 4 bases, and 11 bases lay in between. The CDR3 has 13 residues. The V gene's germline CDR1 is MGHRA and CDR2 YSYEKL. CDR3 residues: CASSLTEVYEQYF. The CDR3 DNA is TGCGCCAGCAGCCTGACAGAGGTTTACGAGCAGTACTTC.

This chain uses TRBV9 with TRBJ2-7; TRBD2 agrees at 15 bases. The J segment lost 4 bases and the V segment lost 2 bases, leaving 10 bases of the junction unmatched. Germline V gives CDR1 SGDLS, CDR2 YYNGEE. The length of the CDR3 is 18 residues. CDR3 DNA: TGTGCCAGCAGCGTGGGACTAGCGGGGGGATCACCTAGGTACGAGCAGTACTTC. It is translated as CASSVGLAGGSPRYEQYF.

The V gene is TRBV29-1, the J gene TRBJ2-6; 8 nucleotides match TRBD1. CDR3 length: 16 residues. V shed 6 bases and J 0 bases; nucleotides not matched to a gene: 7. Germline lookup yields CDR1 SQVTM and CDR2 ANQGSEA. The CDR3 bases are TGCAGCGTCGCGACAGGGGAGTACTCTGGGGCCAACGTCCTGACTTTC. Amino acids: CSVATGEYSGANVLTF.

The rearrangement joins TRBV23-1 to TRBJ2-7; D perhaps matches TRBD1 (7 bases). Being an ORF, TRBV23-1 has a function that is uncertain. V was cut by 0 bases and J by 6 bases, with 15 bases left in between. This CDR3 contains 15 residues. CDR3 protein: CASSQSQGGEGEQYF. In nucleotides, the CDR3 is TGCGCCAGCAGTCAATCCCAGGGGGGTGAGGGCGAGCAGTACTTC.

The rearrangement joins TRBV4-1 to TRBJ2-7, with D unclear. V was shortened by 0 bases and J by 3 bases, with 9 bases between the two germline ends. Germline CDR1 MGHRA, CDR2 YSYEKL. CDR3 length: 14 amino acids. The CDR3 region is CASSQDSQYYEQYF. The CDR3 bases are TGCGCCAGCAGCCAAGATAGCCAGTACTACGAGCAGTACTTC.